Listed here are 30 T cell receptor beta chains from one sample, sequenced in a study of vaccination effects on CD4 cells after COVID-19. The assay was immunoSEQ multiplex PCR, and TCRdb's table has in-frame clones only and misses some. In the table there are 67,000 or so clones, approximately 72% of which are singletons. These receptors' targets are unknown. Ahead of sequencing, the ViraFEST assay grew antigen-specific CD4+ T cells using viral peptide pools. Cultured cells yielded isolated CD4+ T cells after approximately nine days. Having tested negative for nucleocapsid antibodies, the vaccine recipients showed no prior SARS-CoV-2 infection. The material was CD4+ T cells from PBMCs cultured with HCoV-OC43 spike peptides, obtained before COVID-19 vaccination. Specified subset: HCoV-OC43 spike overlapping peptide pool stimulation. All receptors come from a human donor who received a COVID-19 vaccine.

The CDR3 nucleotides read TGTGCCAGCAGTGTCGGCAGGGGTGAGACCCAGTACTTC. This gives the protein CASSVGRGETQYF. The chain is built from TRBV6-4 and TRBJ2-5, with a weak D call TRBD1 (6 bases). Trimming cost V 4 bases and J 5 bases, with 11 bases left between them. Germline values: CDR1 MRHNA, CDR2 SNTAGT. The CDR3 runs to 13 residues.

V usage is TRBV30 and J usage is TRBJ1-1; D may be TRBD1 (5 bases). CDR1 GTSNPN and CDR2 SVGIG come from the germline V gene (reference sequence). Trimming took 0 bases from V and 6 from J, leaving 14 bases between them. The CDR3 runs to 14 residues. The DNA for the CDR3 is TGTGCCTGGAGTGTACTGGGGACGGGGGCTGAAGCTTTCTTT. Encoded protein: CAWSVLGTGAEAFF.

This rearrangement joins TRBV6-5 to TRBJ2-7; the D call may be TRBD1 or TRBD2 (5 bases each). Trimming stripped 5 bases from V and 4 bases from J, with 12 bases between. Germline-derived CDR1 and CDR2 are MNHEY and SVGAGI. This CDR3 has 13 residues. CDR3 loop: CASSTNGGYEQYV. The CDR3 nucleotides are TGTGCCAGCAGTACAAATGGGGGATACGAGCAGTACGTC.

The genes are TRBV7-9 and TRBJ2-5; D unclear. The CDR3 is 14 residues long. The germline V gene has CDR1 SEHNR and CDR2 FQNEAQ (reference sequence). Trimming removed 5 bases from V and 1 base from J, with 11 bases in between. The CDR3 sequence is CASSPGRPQETQYF. For the CDR3, the DNA is TGTGCCAGCAGCCCCGGACGGCCCCAAGAGACCCAGTACTTC.

This chain uses TRBV24-1 with TRBJ2-3; D is perhaps TRBD1 (5 bases). CDR1 KGHDR and CDR2 SFDVKD come from the germline V gene. V dropped 3 bases and J dropped 1 base, with 7 bases sitting between them. This CDR3 contains 14 residues. In DNA form, the CDR3 reads TGTGCCACCAGTGATCTAGGGGGCACAGATACGCAGTATTTT. Protein: CATSDLGGTDTQYF.

The chain has TRBV5-1 and TRBJ2-3; D gene uncertain. Germline CDR1 is SGHRS and CDR2 is YFSETQ. This CDR3 contains 13 residues. V gave up 1 base and J gave up 6 bases, with 9 bases separating them. This CDR3 is CASSLTPGDTQYF. The CDR3, as DNA: TGCGCCAGCAGCTTGACGCCCGGGGATACGCAGTATTTT.

The V gene is TRBV18, the J gene TRBJ1-6; possible D gene TRBD1, 6 bases. This CDR3 is 14 amino acids long. V was cut by 4 bases and J by 7 bases, with 11 bases left in between. Germline V gene lookup returns CDR1 KGHSH and CDR2 LQKENI. CDR3 DNA: TGTGCCAGCTCACAAGACAGGACGAATTCACCCCTCCACTTT. Protein: CASSQDRTNSPLHF.

This rearrangement joins TRBV7-2 to TRBJ2-1; D not resolved. V shed 1 base and J shed 6 bases, with 7 bases lying between them. This CDR3 comprises 13 residues. Per the germline V gene, CDR1 is SGHTA and CDR2 is FQGNSA. In DNA form, the CDR3 reads TGTGCCAGCAGCTTAGTCTTTGGCAATGAGCAGTTCTTC. Translated, it gives CASSLVFGNEQFF.

V gene TRBV4-1 combines with J gene TRBJ2-7, with 7 bases aligning to TRBD2. Germline loops: CDR1 MGHRA, CDR2 YSYEKL. V lost 4 bases, J lost 1 base, and 10 bases stayed unmatched. This CDR3 has 16 amino acids. For the CDR3, the DNA is TGCGCCAGCAGCCCAGGACCGGGGGGAGTTTCCTACGAGCAGTACGTC. Translation: CASSPGPGGVSYEQYV.

The chain employs TRBV19 and TRBJ1-2; 8 bases are a match to TRBD1. Trimming cost V 7 bases and J 4 bases; bases outside gene matches: 8. Germline CDR1 reads LNHDA; CDR2 reads SQIVND (reference sequence). This CDR3 region has 14 residues. The CDR3 sequence is CASKTLDRGYGYTF. The DNA for the CDR3 is TGTGCCAGTAAAACCCTCGACAGGGGCTATGGCTACACCTTC.

The chain employs TRBV19 and TRBJ1-5, with D perhaps TRBD1 (6 bases). CDR3 size: 16 residues. CDR1 and CDR2 from the germline V gene are LNHDA and SQIVND (reference sequence). Trimming shortened V by 4 bases and J by 4 bases, and 17 bases separated the two germline ends. CDR3: CASSTTGWGDNQPQHF. Written as DNA, the CDR3 is TGTGCCAGTAGTACCACAGGGTGGGGGGATAATCAGCCCCAGCATTTT.

The J gene is TRBJ1-3, the V gene TRBV24-1, with a possible D match to TRBD1 (5 bases). The CDR3 is 15 amino acids. Trimming shortened V by 2 bases and J by 0 bases, and 7 bases separated the two germline ends. The germline gives CDR1 KGHDR, CDR2 SFDVKD. In DNA form, the CDR3 reads TGTGCCACCAGTGATTCGAGGGGCTCTGGAAACACCATATATTTT. It specifies CATSDSRGSGNTIYF.

The genes are TRBV5-1 and TRBJ2-5, with a weak D call TRBD2 (6 bases). Germline CDR1 reads SGHRS; CDR2 reads YFSETQ. This CDR3 has 14 residues. Trimming pared 0 bases from V and 5 bases from J, leaving 11 bases between. CDR3 DNA sequence: TGCGCCAGCAGCTTGGCGGGCGGGGAGGAGACCCAGTACTTC. Protein product: CASSLAGGEETQYF.

Concerning this clone itself: The same CDR3 also results from other DNA sequences found in this sample. The V gene is TRBV5-1, the J gene TRBJ2-3, with a possible D match to TRBD1 (7 bases). Germline V gene data show CDR1 as SGHRS and CDR2 as YFSETQ. With 0 bases removed from V and 3 bases from J, the gap between germline ends came to 11 bases. The CDR3 is 15 residues long. The CDR3 spells CASSLVAGGTDTQYF. The CDR3, as DNA: TGCGCCAGCAGCTTGGTGGCAGGGGGGACAGATACGCAGTATTTT.

The J gene is TRBJ1-2, the V gene TRBV6-5; D is unresolved. Between the trimmed V and J ends, which lost 4 bases and 1 base, there was a span of 4 bases. Germline V gene sequence: CDR1 MNHEY, CDR2 SVGAGI. This CDR3 comprises 12 residues. The CDR3 nucleotides are TGTGCCAGCAGTTCAATTAACTATGGCTACACCTTC. Amino acids: CASSSINYGYTF.

The gene calls are TRBV6-5 and TRBJ1-2; D perhaps matches TRBD1 (6 bases). The CDR3 length is 16 residues. The V end was cut by 0 bases, the J end by 4 bases, with 15 bases between. The V gene's germline CDR1 is MNHEY and CDR2 SVGAGI. The chain's CDR3 is CASSYSISGGFYGYTF. CDR3 coding DNA: TGTGCCAGCAGTTACTCGATATCCGGGGGCTTCTATGGCTACACCTTC.

This clone has just a few counts. The CDR3 protein is CASSPFLSGGDTQYF. The CDR3, as DNA: TGTGCCAGCTCACCATTTCTGAGCGGGGGGGATACGCAGTATTTT. The genes are TRBV18 and TRBJ2-3, with 9 nucleotides matching TRBD2. The germline CDR1 and CDR2 sequences are KGHSH and LQKENI. With 2 bases clipped from V and 6 bases from J, the junction kept 6 bases outside the gene matches. CDR3 size: 15 residues.

The V and J genes are TRBV18 and TRBJ2-5; D not resolved. This CDR3 is 13 amino acids long. Germline assignment: CDR1 KGHSH and CDR2 LQKENI. Trimming took off 2 bases at V and 5 bases at J, with 9 bases between the two ends. The CDR3 DNA follows: TGTGCCAGCTCACCATACCTTGGGGAGACCCAGTACTTC. It encodes CASSPYLGETQYF.

There are a few counts of this clone. This chain links TRBV6-1 with TRBJ2-7, with 9 bases lining up with TRBD2. This CDR3 is built from 18 residues. The trim removed 0 bases at V and 2 bases at J, leaving 11 bases unmatched. Germline assignment: CDR1 MNHNS and CDR2 SASEGT. This CDR3 reads CASSEAGFRTSATYEQYV. Written as DNA, the CDR3 is TGTGCCAGCAGTGAAGCGGGGTTCCGGACTAGCGCTACCTACGAGCAGTACGTC.

The chain combines TRBV10-2 with TRBJ1-2; 7 bases are shared with TRBD1. The ends lost 7 bases at V and 2 bases at J; junction bases unmatched: 4. Germline values: CDR1 WSHSY, CDR2 SAAADI. This CDR3 comprises 13 residues. The DNA for the CDR3 is TGCGCCAGCAAAGCGACAGGGAACTATGGCTACACCTTC. It translates to CASKATGNYGYTF.

The chain uses TRBV5-1 and TRBJ2-3, with TRBD2 matching over 10 bases. The CDR3 loop spans 16 amino acids. CDR1 SGHRS and CDR2 YFSETQ come from the germline V gene. J lost 0 bases, V lost 4 bases, and 5 bases had no gene match. The DNA of the CDR3 is TGCGCCAGCAGCCTAGAGACTAGCGGGAGCACAGATACGCAGTATTTT. Translation: CASSLETSGSTDTQYF.

This chain uses TRBV3-1 (or the pseudogene TRBV3-2) with TRBJ1-1; D not certain. The germline V gene has CDR1 LGHDT and CDR2 YNNKEL (reference sequence). Trimming left V 4 bases short and J 4 bases short, with 13 bases between. The CDR3 has 14 amino acids. The CDR3 spells CASSPNGQGTEAFF. The CDR3 DNA sequence: TGTGCCAGCAGCCCGAACGGCCAAGGCACTGAAGCTTTCTTT.

The chain recombines TRBV19 with TRBJ1-3; no clear D. Trimming pared 1 base from V and 8 bases from J, leaving 15 bases between. Germline assignment: CDR1 LNHDA and CDR2 SQIVND (reference sequence). The CDR3 covers 15 residues. The CDR3 protein is CASSIASSGRDTIYF. CDR3 DNA: TGTGCCAGTAGTATAGCCAGCTCGGGTAGAGACACCATATATTTT.

The chain uses TRBV12-5 and TRBJ2-2; D gene unclear. Trimming shortened V by 5 bases and J by 5 bases, and 12 bases separated the two germline ends. The CDR3 sequence is 14 residues long. CDR1 is LGHNT, CDR2 FRNRAP, per germline. CDR3 nucleotide sequence: TGTGCTAGTGGTCCAGGATTCAGTACCGGGGAGCTGTTTTTT. As protein: CASGPGFSTGELFF.

V usage is TRBV25-1 and J usage is TRBJ2-5; D possibly matches TRBD1 or TRBD2 (5 bases each). Trimming removed 7 bases from V and 2 bases from J, with 17 bases in between. The CDR3 sequence is 15 residues long. Germline-derived CDR1 and CDR2 are MGHDK and SYGVNS. In DNA, the CDR3 is TGTGCCAGCACGGCTCCGGGGACCGTTCAAGAGACCCAGTACTTC. It is translated as CASTAPGTVQETQYF.

The chain combines TRBV25-1 with TRBJ2-7; D call uncertain. Germline CDR1 MGHDK, CDR2 SYGVNS. The CDR3 totals 9 residues. The CDR3 reads CARRAHRYV. CDR3 DNA: TGTGCGAGACGGGCGCATCGGTACGTC.

CDR3 residues: CASSSTGSATLHF. The CDR3 DNA reads TGTGCCAGCAGTTCTACAGGCTCGGCCACCCTCCACTTT. The chain is built from TRBV12-3 or TRBV12-4 and TRBJ1-6; the D gene is possibly TRBD1 (5 bases). The CDR3 spans 13 residues. V gave up 4 bases and J gave up 14 bases, with 15 bases separating them.

The chain combines TRBV3-1 (or the pseudogene TRBV3-2) with TRBJ2-3; D may correspond to TRBD1 or TRBD2 (5 bases each). Trimming took 1 base from V and 4 from J, leaving 12 bases between them. The length of the CDR3 is 15 residues. CDR1 and CDR2 (germline): LGHDT, YNNKEL (reference sequence). CDR3 nucleotides: TGTGCCAGCAGCCAAGGGGGGAGCCCCGCAGATACGCAGTATTTT. It codes for CASSQGGSPADTQYF.

The gene calls are TRBV5-1 and TRBJ1-2, with D unclear. CDR3 length equals 15 residues. V was trimmed by 3 bases and J by 4 bases, leaving 16 bases between them. The germline V gene has CDR1 SGHRS and CDR2 YFSETQ. DNA for the CDR3: TGCGCCAGCAGCTCGCCCGAGGACGGGTTCTATGGCTACACCTTC. It codes for CASSSPEDGFYGYTF. The full variable domain, its missing parts supplied by reference TRBV5-1 and TRBJ1-2, is KAGVTQTPRYLIKTRGQQVTLSCSPISGHRSVSWYQQTPGQGLQFLFEYFSETQRNKGNFPGRFSGRQFSNSRSEMNVSTLELGDSALYLCASSSPEDGFYGYTFGSGTRLTVV.

The gene calls are TRBV3-1 (or the pseudogene TRBV3-2) and TRBJ2-6, with 8 bases fitting TRBD2. Germline CDR1 reads LGHDT; CDR2 reads YNNKEL (reference sequence). J gave up 2 bases and V 4 bases, and 13 bases lay outside the gene matches. The CDR3 has 19 amino acids. DNA for the CDR3: TGTGCCAGCAGCCCCTATTCACCGCGGGGGGCGCCTGGGGCCAACGTCCTGACTTTC. Residues: CASSPYSPRGAPGANVLTF.